The clone carrying this T cell receptor beta chain was seen a few times. MiXCR, applied by TCRdb to the 5' RACE reads, yields one record per CDR3 protein. The sample includes approximately 700,000 distinct CDR3 sequences, 15% to 20% of them seen just once. This specimen belongs to a study of identical twins. The CDR3 sequence is 17 residues long. Trimming cost V 0 bases and J 5 bases, with 19 bases left between them. Germline-derived CDR1 and CDR2 are MNHEY and SVGAGI. These same records also appear under a second study, on T cells expressing NK-cell markers.

This TCR derives from a young woman in good health. The sample was PBMCs. This chain links TRBV6-5 with TRBJ1-2; D perhaps matches TRBD1 (5 bases). The CDR3 coding sequence is TGTGCCAGCAGTTACTCGAGTGGTGGCAGGGAGAAGTATGGCTACACCTTC. Its protein is CASSYSSGGREKYGYTF.